This TCR beta chain was retrieved from a study of blood T cell repertoires in COVID-19. Authors' processing steps: Reference gene primer amplification gave nucleated cell count estimates. Assay: immunoSEQ multiplex PCR; the TCRdb copy retains only in-frame clones and omits some. The V and J calls and clone size come from that table; D and trimming were worked out from the DNA. The sample yields 200,000 or so clones, less than 90% seen once. The trim removed 5 bases at V and 4 bases at J, leaving 5 bases unmatched. Germline V gene lookup returns CDR1 MDHEN and CDR2 SYDVKM. The CDR3 length is 14 residues.

Specimen: peripheral blood. This receptor was taken from a man aged 65 to 79 with acute or convalescent COVID-19. The chain couples TRBV28 to TRBJ1-2, with 9 bases matching TRBD1. In nucleotides, the CDR3 is TGTGCCAGCAGTGAAACAGGGGGCTTCTATGGCTACACCTTC. This sequence encodes CASSETGGFYGYTF.